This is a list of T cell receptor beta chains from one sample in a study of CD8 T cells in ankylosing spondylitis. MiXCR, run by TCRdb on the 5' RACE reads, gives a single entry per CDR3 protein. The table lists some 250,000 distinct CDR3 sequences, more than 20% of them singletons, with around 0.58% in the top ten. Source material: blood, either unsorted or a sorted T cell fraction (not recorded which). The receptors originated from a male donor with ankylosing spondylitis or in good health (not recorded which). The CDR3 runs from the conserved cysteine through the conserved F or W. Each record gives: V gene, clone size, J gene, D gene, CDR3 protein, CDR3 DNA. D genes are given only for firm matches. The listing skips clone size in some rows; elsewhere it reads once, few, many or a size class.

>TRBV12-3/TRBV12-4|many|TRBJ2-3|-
CASSWRGVRDTQYF
TGTGCCAGCAGTTGGCGGGGTGTGAGAGATACGCAGTATTTT
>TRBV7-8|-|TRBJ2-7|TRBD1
CASSLGTGPFEQYF
TGTGCCAGCAGCTTAGGGACAGGACCTTTTGAGCAGTACTTC
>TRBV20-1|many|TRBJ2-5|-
CSAQGLHEETQYF
TGCAGTGCTCAGGGCCTCCACGAAGAGACCCAGTACTTC
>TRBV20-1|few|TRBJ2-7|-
CSAAGLKTYEQYF
TGCAGTGCTGCCGGACTGAAGACCTACGAGCAGTACTTC
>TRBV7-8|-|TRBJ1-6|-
CASSERGAASPLHF
TGTGCCAGCAGCGAAAGGGGGGCGGCCTCACCCCTCCACTTT
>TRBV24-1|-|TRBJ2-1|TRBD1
CATRGQGATSYNEQFF
TGTGCCACCAGGGGACAGGGGGCTACCTCCTACAATGAGCAGTTCTTC
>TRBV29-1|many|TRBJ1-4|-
CSGTTNEKLFF
TGCAGCGGGACAACTAATGAAAAACTGTTTTTT
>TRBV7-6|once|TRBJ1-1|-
CASSLASTYQMNTEAFF
TGTGCCAGCAGCTTAGCGTCGACGTACCAAATGAACACTGAAGCTTTCTTT
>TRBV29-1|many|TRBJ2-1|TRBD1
CSVTGWTGDPNEQFF
TGCAGCGTTACCGGTTGGACAGGGGACCCCAATGAGCAGTTCTTC
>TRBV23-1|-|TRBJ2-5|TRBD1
CASSQSIMGQGKETQYF
TGCGCCAGCAGTCAATCAATTATGGGACAGGGAAAAGAGACCCAGTACTTC
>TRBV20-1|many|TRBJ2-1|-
CSAETGAGGYNEQFF
TGCAGTGCTGAGACGGGGGCAGGGGGCTACAATGAGCAGTTCTTC
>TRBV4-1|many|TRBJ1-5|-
CASSHLGISNQPQHF
TGCGCCAGCAGCCACTTAGGCATTAGCAATCAGCCCCAGCATTTT
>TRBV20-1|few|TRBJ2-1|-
CSAPRGMSANEQFF
TGCAGTGCTCCCCGGGGAATGTCGGCCAATGAGCAGTTCTTC
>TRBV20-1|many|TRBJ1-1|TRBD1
CSATWTGNTEAFF
TGCAGTGCCACTTGGACAGGGAACACTGAAGCTTTCTTT
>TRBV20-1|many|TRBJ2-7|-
CSAKKEVREQYF
TGCAGTGCTAAAAAAGAAGTGCGTGAGCAGTACTTC
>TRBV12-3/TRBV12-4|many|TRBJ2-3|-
CASSPTRGMGTDTQYF
TGTGCCAGCAGTCCAACACGGGGGATGGGTACAGATACGCAGTATTTT
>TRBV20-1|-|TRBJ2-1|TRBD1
CSAATGWGSREQFF
TGCAGTGCCGCGACAGGGTGGGGGTCTCGTGAGCAGTTCTTC
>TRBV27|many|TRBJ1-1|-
CASSLVGGLIAFF
TGTGCCAGCAGTTTAGTCGGGGGCCTTATAGCTTTCTTT
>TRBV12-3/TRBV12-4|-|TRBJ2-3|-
CASSHRQTSTDTQYF
TGTGCCAGCAGTCACCGACAGACAAGCACAGATACGCAGTATTTT
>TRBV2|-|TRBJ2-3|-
CASSEVGRTSTDTQYF
TGTGCCAGCAGTGAAGTCGGCCGCACTAGCACAGATACGCAGTATTTT
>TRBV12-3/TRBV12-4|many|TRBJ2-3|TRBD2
CASSLDTAGAADTQYF
TGTGCCAGCAGTTTAGATACAGCGGGGGCCGCAGATACGCAGTATTTT
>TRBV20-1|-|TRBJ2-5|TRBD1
CSATPPDRAQETQYF
TGCAGTGCTACCCCCCCGGACAGGGCCCAAGAGACCCAGTACTTC
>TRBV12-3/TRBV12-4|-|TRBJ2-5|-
CASRQGLQETQYF
TGTGCCAGCAGACAGGGATTGCAAGAGACCCAGTACTTC
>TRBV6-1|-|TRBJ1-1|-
CASSRTSNTEAFF
TGTGCCAGCAGTAGGACCAGCAACACTGAAGCTTTCTTT
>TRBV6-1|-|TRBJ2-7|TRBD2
CASRHSGGAVEQYF
TGTGCCAGCAGACATAGCGGGGGGGCAGTCGAGCAGTACTTC
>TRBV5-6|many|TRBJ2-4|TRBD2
CASSPGGSGIAKNIQYF
TGTGCCAGCAGCCCCGGGGGTAGCGGGATAGCCAAAAACATTCAGTACTTC
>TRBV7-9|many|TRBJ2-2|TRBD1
CAVRDRGSGELFF
TGTGCCGTACGGGACAGAGGTTCCGGGGAGCTGTTTTTT